The present TCR beta chain was sequenced within a study of T cells in Graves' hyperthyroidism and ophthalmopathy. With respect to this clonotype: Its cognate antigen is unknown.

General study results and limits: A model of 13 V-J features distinguished ophthalmopathy from stable hyperthyroidism. Appearing also in blood were most of the thyroid clonotypes expanded above 0.001. Model-based prediction identified ophthalmopathy a median around 6.7 months prior to its onset.

Researchers barred patients who had uncontrolled infection, other autoimmune disease, pregnancy or lactation. TCR beta CDR3 sequences were amplified from RNA transcripts. HTBI primers were employed in a first-round RT-PCR of the TCR CDR3. TCRdb fed the multiplex PCR reads into MiXCR, producing one record per CDR3 protein. The data show about 500,000 distinct CDR3 sequences, around 50% seen once. Per the germline V gene, CDR1 is SEHNR and CDR2 is FQNEAQ (reference sequence). V lost 4 bases and J lost 6, with 16 bases in between. The CDR3 runs to 14 residues. The sequence came from an adult woman with Graves' disease, either hyperthyroidism or ophthalmopathy (not recorded which). The V gene is TRBV7-9, the J gene TRBJ2-7; TRBD2 is a possible D gene (6 bases). Sequencing was done on a sample of peripheral blood or thyroid tissue (not recorded which). The CDR3 spells CASSSDGGPGEQYF. The CDR3 DNA sequence: TGTGCCAGCAGCTCTGACGGGGGTCCGGGCGAGCAGTACTTC.